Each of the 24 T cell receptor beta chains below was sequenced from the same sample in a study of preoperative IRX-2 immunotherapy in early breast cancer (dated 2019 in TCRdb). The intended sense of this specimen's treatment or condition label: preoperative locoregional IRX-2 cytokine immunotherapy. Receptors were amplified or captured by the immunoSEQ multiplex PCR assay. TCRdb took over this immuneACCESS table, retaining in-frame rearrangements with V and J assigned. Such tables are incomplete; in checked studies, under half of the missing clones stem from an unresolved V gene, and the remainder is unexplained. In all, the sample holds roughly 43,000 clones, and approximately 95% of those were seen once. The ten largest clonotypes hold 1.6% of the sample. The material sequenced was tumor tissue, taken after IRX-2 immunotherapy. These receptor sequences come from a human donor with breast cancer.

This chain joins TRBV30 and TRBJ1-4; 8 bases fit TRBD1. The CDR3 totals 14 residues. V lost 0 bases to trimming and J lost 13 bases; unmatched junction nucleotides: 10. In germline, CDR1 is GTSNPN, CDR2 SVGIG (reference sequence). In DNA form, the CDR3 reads TGTGCCTGGAGTGTATCTCTTAAACAGGGGGGACTGTTTTTT. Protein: CAWSVSLKQGGLFF.

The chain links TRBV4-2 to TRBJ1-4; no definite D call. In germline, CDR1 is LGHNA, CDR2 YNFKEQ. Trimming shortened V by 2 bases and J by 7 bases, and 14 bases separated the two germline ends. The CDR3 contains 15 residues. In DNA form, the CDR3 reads TGTGCCAGCAGCCAACTTGGAGAGGGAGGTGAAAAACTGTTTTTT. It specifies CASSQLGEGGEKLFF.

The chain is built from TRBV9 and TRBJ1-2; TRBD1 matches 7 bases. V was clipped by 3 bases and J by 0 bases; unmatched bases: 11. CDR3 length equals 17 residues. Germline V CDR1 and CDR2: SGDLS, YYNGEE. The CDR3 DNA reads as TGTGCCAGCAGCGGGCCGGGGACAGCAATAGCTAACTATGGCTACACCTTC. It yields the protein CASSGPGTAIANYGYTF.

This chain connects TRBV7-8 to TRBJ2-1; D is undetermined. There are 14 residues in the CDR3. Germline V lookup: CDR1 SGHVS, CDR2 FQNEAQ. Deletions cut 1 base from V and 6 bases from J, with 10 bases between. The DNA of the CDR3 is TGTGCCAGCAGCTTAGTCTTAGTCCTCAATGAGCAGTTCTTC. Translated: CASSLVLVLNEQFF.

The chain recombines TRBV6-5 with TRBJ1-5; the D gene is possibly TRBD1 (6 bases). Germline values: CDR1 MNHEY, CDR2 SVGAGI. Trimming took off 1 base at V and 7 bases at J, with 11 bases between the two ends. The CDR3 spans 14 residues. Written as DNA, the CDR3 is TGTGCCAGCAGTTACTTACAGGGAATACAGCCCCAGCATTTT. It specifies CASSYLQGIQPQHF.

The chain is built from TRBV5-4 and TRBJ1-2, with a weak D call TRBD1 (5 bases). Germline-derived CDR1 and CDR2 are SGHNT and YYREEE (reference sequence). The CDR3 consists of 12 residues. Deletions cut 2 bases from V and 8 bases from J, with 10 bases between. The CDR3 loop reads CASSFVRGGYTF. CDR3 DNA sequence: TGTGCCAGCAGCTTTGTTAGGGGCGGCTACACCTTC.

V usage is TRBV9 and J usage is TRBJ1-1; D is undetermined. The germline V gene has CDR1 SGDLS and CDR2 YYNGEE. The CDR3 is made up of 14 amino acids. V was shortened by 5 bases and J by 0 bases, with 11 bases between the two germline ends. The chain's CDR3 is CASRGNSLNTEAFF. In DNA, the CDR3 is TGTGCCAGCAGGGGCAACAGCCTGAACACTGAAGCTTTCTTT.

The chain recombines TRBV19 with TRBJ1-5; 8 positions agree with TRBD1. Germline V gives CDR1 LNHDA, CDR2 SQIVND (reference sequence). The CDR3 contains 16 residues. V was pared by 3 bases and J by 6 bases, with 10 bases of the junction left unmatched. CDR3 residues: CASSMPSRGRRQPQHF. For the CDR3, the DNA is TGTGCCAGTAGTATGCCTAGCAGGGGGCGACGTCAGCCCCAGCATTTT. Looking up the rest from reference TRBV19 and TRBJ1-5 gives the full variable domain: DGGITQSPKYLFRKEGQNVTLSCEQNLNHDAMYWYRQDPGQGLRLIYYSQIVNDFQKGDIAEGYSVSREKKESFPLTVTSAQKNPTAFYLCASSMPSRGRRQPQHFGDGTRLSIL.

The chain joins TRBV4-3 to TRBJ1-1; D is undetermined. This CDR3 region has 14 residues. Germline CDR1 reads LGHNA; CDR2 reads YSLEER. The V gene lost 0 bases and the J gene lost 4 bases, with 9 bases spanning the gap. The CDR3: CASSQDGIGTEAFF. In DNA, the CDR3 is TGCGCCAGCAGCCAAGACGGCATCGGCACTGAAGCTTTCTTT.

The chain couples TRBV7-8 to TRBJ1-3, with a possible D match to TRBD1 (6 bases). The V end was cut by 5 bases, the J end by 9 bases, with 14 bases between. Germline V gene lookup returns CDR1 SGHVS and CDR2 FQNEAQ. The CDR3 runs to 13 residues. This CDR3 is CASSTRDIGTIYF. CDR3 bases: TGTGCCAGCAGCACCCGGGACATCGGCACCATATATTTT.

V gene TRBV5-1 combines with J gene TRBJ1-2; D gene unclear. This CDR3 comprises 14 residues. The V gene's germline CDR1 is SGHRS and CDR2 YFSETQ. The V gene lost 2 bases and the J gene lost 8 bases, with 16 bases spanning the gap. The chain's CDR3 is CASSFSNILGGYTF. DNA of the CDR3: TGCGCCAGCAGCTTTTCTAACATCCTCGGGGGCTACACCTTC.

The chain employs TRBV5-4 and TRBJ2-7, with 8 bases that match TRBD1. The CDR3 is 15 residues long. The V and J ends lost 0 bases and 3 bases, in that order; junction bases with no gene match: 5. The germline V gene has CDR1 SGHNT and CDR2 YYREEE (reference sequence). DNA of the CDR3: TGTGCCAGCAGCTTGGGGACAGGGCTCGGCTACGAGCAGTACTTC. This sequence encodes CASSLGTGLGYEQYF.

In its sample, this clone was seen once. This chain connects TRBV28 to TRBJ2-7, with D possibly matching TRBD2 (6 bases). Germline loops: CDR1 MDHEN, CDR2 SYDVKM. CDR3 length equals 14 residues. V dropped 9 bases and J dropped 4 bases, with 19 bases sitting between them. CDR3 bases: TGTGCCAGTTCGGGAGTAACGTCAGCGTACGAGCAGTACTTC. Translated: CASSGVTSAYEQYF. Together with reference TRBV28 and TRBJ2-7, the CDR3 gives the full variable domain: DVKVTQSSRYLVKRTGEKVFLECVQDMDHENMFWYRQDPGLGLRLIYFSYDVKMKEKGDIPEGYSVSREKKERFSLILESASTNQTSMYLCASSGVTSAYEQYFGPGTRLTVT.

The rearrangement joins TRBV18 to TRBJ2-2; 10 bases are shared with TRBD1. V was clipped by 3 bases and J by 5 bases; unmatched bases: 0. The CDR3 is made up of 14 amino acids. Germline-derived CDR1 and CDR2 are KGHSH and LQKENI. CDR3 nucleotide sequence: TGTGCCAGCTCACCGGACAGGGGGACCGGGGAGCTGTTTTTT. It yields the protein CASSPDRGTGELFF.

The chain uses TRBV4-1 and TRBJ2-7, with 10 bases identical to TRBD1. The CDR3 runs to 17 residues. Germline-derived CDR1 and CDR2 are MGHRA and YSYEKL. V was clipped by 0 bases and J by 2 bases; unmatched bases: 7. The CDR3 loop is CASSQDPYGTGAYEQYF. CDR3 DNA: TGCGCCAGCAGCCAAGATCCCTACGGGACAGGGGCCTACGAGCAGTACTTC.

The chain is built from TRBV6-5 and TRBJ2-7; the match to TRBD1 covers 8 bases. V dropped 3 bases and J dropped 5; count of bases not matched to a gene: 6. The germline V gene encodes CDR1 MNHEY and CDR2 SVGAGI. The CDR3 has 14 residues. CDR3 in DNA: TGTGCCAGCAGTTATATGACAGGGGCCCACGAGCAGTACTTC. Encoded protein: CASSYMTGAHEQYF.

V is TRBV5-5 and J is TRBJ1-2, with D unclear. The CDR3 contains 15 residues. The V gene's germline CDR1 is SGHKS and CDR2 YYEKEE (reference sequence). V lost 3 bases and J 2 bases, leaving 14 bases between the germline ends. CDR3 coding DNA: TGTGCCAGCAGCTCGAACCCGACCCCCAACTATGGCTACACCTTC. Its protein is CASSSNPTPNYGYTF.

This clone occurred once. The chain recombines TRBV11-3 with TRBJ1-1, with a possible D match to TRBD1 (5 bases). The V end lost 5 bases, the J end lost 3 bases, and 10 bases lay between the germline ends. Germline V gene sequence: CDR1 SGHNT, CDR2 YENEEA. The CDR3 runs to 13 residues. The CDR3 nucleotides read TGTGCCAGCAGCGTTCAGGGCGACACTGAAGCTTTCTTT. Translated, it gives CASSVQGDTEAFF.

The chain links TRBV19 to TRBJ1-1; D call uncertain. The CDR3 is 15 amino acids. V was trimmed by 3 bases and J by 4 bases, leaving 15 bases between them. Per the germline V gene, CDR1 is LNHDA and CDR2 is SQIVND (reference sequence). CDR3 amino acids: CASSIYFRRTTEAFF. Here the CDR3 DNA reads TGTGCCAGTAGTATTTATTTCCGGAGGACCACTGAAGCTTTCTTT.

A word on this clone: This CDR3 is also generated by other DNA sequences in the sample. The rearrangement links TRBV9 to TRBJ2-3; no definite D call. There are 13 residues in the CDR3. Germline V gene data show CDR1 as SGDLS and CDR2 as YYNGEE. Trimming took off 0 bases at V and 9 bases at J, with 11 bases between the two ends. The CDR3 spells CASSVGSPDTQYF. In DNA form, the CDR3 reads TGTGCCAGCAGCGTAGGGTCTCCGGACACGCAGTATTTT. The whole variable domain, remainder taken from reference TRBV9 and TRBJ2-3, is DSGVTQTPKHLITATGQRVTLRCSPRSGDLSVYWYQQSLDQGLQFLIQYYNGEERAKGNILERFSAQQFPDLHSELNLSSLELGDSALYFCASSVGSPDTQYFGPGTRLTVL.

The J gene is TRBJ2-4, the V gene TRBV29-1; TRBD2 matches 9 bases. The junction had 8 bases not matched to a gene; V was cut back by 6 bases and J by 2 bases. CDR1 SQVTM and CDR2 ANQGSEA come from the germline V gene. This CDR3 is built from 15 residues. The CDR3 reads CSVGGGGASKNIQYF. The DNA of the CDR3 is TGCAGCGTCGGGGGCGGGGGGGCGTCCAAAAACATTCAGTACTTC.

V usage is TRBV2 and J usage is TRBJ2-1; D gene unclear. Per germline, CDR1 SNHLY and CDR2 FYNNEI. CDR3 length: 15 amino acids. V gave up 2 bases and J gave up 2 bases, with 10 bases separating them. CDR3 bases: TGTGCCAGCAGTGAATTCCAGGCTGCCTACAATGAGCAGTTCTTC. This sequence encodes CASSEFQAAYNEQFF.

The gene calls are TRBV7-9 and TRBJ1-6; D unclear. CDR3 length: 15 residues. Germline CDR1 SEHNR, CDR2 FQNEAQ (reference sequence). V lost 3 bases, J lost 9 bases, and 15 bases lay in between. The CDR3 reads CASSFRGQARSPLHF. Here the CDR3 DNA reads TGTGCCAGCAGCTTCCGTGGCCAGGCGCGTTCACCCCTCCACTTT.

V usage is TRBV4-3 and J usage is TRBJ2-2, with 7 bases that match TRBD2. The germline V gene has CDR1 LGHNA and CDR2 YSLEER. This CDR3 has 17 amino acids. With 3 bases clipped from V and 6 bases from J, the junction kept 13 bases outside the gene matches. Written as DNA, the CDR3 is TGCGCCAGCAGCCAGGGGGGAGGGTTAGCGGGCCCCGGGGAGCTGTTTTTT. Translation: CASSQGGGLAGPGELFF.